This T cell receptor beta chain was captured by sequencing in a study of blood T cell repertoires in COVID-19. As for the study in general: Samples of COVID-19 (acute and convalescent) were obtained from the United States, Italy and Spain.

Methods used by the authors: Estimated nucleated cell counts came from reference gene primer amplification. Some clones are missing from TCRdb's copy, which holds only in-frame ones; the method was immunoSEQ multiplex PCR. D and trimming come from the DNA, and the V and J calls and clone size come from that table. The sample consists of 100,000 to 150,000 clones, around 88% of them appearing once. The length of the CDR3 is 15 residues. Trimming took off 2 bases at V and 6 bases at J, with 13 bases between the two ends. Germline V lookup: CDR1 SGHAT, CDR2 FQNNGV. The sequenced material came from peripheral blood. This sequence originates from a man aged 50 or older with acute or convalescent COVID-19. The chain carries TRBV11-2 and TRBJ2-2; D is unresolved. The CDR3 DNA sequence: TGTGCCAGCAGCTTACGTGAAGTAGTGGCCGGGGAGCTGTTTTTT. It codes for CASSLREVVAGELFF.